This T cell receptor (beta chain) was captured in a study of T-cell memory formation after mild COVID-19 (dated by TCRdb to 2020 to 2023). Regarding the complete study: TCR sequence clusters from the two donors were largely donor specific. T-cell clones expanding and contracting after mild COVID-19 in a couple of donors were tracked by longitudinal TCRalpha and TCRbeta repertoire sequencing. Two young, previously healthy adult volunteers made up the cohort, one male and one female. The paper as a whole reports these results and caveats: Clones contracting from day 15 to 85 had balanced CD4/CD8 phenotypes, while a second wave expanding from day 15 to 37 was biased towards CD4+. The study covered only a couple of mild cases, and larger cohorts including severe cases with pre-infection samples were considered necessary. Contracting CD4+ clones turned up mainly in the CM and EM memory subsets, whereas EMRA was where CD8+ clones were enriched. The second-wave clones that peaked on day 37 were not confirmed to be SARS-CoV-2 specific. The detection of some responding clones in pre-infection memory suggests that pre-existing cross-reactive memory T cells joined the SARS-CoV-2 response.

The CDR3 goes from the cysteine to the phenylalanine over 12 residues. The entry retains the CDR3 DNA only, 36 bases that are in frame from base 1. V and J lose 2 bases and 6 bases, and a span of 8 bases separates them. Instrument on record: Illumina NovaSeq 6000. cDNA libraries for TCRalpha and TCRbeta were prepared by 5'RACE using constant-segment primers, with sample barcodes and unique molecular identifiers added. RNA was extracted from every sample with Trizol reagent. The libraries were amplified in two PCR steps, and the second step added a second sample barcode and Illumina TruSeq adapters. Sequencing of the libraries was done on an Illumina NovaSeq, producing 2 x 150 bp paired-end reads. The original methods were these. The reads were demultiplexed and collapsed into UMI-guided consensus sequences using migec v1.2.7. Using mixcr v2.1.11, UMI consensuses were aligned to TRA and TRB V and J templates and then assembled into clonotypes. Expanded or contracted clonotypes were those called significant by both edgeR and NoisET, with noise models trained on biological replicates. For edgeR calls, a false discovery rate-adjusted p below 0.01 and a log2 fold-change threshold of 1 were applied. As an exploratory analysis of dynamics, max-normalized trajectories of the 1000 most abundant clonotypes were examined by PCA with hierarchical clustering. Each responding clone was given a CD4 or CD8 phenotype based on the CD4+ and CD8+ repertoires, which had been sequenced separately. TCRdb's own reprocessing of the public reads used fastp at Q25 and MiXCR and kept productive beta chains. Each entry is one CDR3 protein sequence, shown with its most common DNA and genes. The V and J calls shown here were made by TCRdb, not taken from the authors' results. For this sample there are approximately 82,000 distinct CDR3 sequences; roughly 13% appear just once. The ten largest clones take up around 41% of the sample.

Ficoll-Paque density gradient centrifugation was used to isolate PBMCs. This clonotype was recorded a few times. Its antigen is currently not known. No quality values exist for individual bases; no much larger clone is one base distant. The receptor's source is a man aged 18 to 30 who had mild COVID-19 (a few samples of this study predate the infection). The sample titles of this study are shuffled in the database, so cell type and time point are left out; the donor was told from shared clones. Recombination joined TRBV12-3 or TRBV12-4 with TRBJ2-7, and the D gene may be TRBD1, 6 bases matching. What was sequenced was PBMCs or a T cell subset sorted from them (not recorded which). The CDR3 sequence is CASSLIQGEQYF. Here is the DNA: TGTGCCAGCAGTTTAATACAGGGCGAGCAGTACTTC.